The rows below give T cell receptor beta chains drawn from one sample of a study of T cell responses to AZD1222 COVID-19 vaccine. The assay was immunoSEQ multiplex PCR, and TCRdb's table has in-frame clones only and misses some. This sample carries roughly 180,000 clones, around 90% of them seen once, and the ten largest clones take 2% to 3%. This material consisted of peripheral blood, taken on day 0 of AZD1222 vaccination. These receptors all come from an adult in good health. Each CDR3 is given with its conserved first and last residue. The D gene is left open where the match is weak.

V	D	J	CDR3	DNA
TRBV2	.	TRBJ1-5	CASSGAVASFSQHF	TGTGCCAGCAGTGGTGCGGTCGCGTCATTTTCACAGCATTTT
TRBV12-5	TRBD2	TRBJ2-1	CASGLGLAARNEQFF	TGTGCTAGTGGTTTGGGACTAGCGGCTCGCAATGAGCAGTTCTTC
TRBV7-7	.	TRBJ2-5	CASSLAKNPGETQYF	TGTGCCAGCAGCTTAGCGAAAAACCCCGGAGAGACCCAGTACTTC
TRBV4-1	TRBD1	TRBJ1-5	CASSQETGGKQPQHF	TGCGCCAGCAGCCAAGAGACAGGGGGCAAGCAGCCCCAGCATTTT
TRBV19	.	TRBJ2-7	CASSMPGTVTYEQYF	TGTGCCAGTAGTATGCCGGGGACTGTGACCTACGAGCAGTACTTC
TRBV19	.	TRBJ1-1	CASSVYKNTEAFF	TGTGCCAGTAGTGTCTACAAGAACACTGAAGCTTTCTTT
TRBV27	TRBD2	TRBJ2-7	CASATSGSSPGEQYF	TGTGCCAGCGCGACTAGCGGGAGTTCTCCGGGCGAGCAGTACTTC
TRBV19	TRBD2	TRBJ2-7	CASSTGTSGSPYEQYF	TGTGCCAGTAGTACCGGGACTAGCGGGAGCCCCTACGAGCAGTACTTC
TRBV6-2/TRBV6-3	.	TRBJ1-5	CASSYLGGSNQPQHF	TGTGCCAGCAGTTACTTGGGGGGAAGCAATCAGCCCCAGCATTTT
TRBV15	.	TRBJ2-7	CATSRQKSYEQYF	TGTGCCACCAGCAGACAGAAGTCCTACGAGCAGTACTTC
TRBV18	TRBD1	TRBJ2-7	CASSTGDTYEQYF	TGTGCCAGCTCGACAGGGGATACCTACGAGCAGTACTTC
TRBV6-5	TRBD1	TRBJ1-2	CASSSGTGWMNYGYTF	TGTGCCAGCAGTTCCGGGACAGGGTGGATGAACTATGGCTACACCTTC
TRBV3-1/TRBV3-2	TRBD1	TRBJ2-3	CASSHRQGRDTQYF	TGTGCCAGCAGCCACCGACAGGGGAGGGATACGCAGTATTTT
TRBV3-1/TRBV3-2	.	TRBJ2-2	CASSQAGSGANTGELFF	TGTGCCAGCAGCCAAGCAGGTAGCGGAGCGAACACCGGGGAGCTGTTTTTT
TRBV15	.	TRBJ2-1	CATSRDGSGTRRDEQFF	TGTGCCACCAGCAGAGATGGTTCCGGGACCCGAAGGGATGAGCAGTTCTTC
TRBV27	.	TRBJ2-7	CASSHRDSTYEQYF	TGTGCCAGCAGTCACCGGGACTCAACCTACGAGCAGTACTTC